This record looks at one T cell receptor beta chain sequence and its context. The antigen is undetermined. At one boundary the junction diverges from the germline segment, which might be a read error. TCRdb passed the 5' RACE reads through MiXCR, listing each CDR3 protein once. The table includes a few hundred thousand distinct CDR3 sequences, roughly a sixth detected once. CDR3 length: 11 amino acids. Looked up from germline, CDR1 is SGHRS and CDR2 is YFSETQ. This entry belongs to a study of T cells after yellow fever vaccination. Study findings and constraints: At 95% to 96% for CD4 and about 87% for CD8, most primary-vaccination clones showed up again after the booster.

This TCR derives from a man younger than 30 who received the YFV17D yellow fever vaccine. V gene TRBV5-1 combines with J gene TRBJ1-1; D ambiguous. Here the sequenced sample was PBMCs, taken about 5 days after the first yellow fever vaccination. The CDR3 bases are TGCGCCAGCAGCTTGGGGACTGAAGCTTCCTTT. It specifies CASSLGTEASF.